This T cell receptor (beta chain) was sequenced for a study of PD-1 blockade in classical Hodgkin lymphoma. Exposure to brentuximab vedotin varied, and each patient had relapsed following autologous stem cell transplantation. Complete response, partial response or progressive disease constituted the best responses recorded. TCRdb's table, derived via immunoSEQ multiplex PCR, lists solely in-frame clones and lacks some. This sample has around 40,000 clones; 71% occur once, and the top ten carry less than 4%. This clone was counted a few times. Antigen: not known. Study outcomes and limitations: Newly diagnosed patients had baseline TCR diversity that was reportedly lower than that of healthy donors.

This CDR3 spans 16 amino acids. V lost 5 bases, J lost 6 bases, and 19 bases lay in between. The germline V gene has CDR1 SGHAT and CDR2 FQNNGV. This TCR was sampled from a human donor with classical Hodgkin lymphoma. The specimen comprised peripheral blood mononuclear cells (PBMCs), sampled at baseline. V gene TRBV11-2 combines with J gene TRBJ2-2; D ambiguous. CDR3 nucleotide sequence: TGTGCCAGCAGCGACATGGACCGTTTTCCCCCCGGGGAGCTGTTTTTT. It encodes CASSDMDRFPPGELFF.